Included here is one T cell receptor (beta chain) sequence, with context. The data belong to a study of OX40 agonist ivuxolimab in advanced cancers. Study-wide background: Patients got intravenous ivuxolimab at 0.01 to 10 mg/kg every 2 weeks. Dose-escalation subjects each had hepatocellular carcinoma, melanoma, renal cell or head and neck cancer.

Clones were sequenced by immunoSEQ multiplex PCR, and TCRdb holds only the in-frame ones, with some missing. The repertoire consists of tens of thousands of clones, with around nine tenths occurring once and the leading ten covering around 0.61%. The germline gives CDR1 SNHLY, CDR2 FYNNEI. The CDR3 loop spans 14 amino acids. V shed 6 bases and J shed 6 bases, with 18 bases lying between them. The source is an adult with an advanced solid tumor such as melanoma, head and neck, liver or kidney cancer. The V gene is TRBV2, the J gene TRBJ2-7; tentatively, D is TRBD2 (6 bases). This specimen was CD4+ or CD8+ T cells sorted from blood, taken in a trial of the OX40 agonist ivuxolimab. CDR3 residues: CASSSAEGWSEQYF. The CDR3 region has the DNA TGTGCCAGCAGCTCGGCGGAGGGATGGAGCGAGCAGTACTTC.